The next 17 T cell receptor beta chains were all read from a single sample in a study of identical twins. One entry per CDR3 protein results from TCRdb running MiXCR on the 5' RACE reads. The sample has fewer than 250,000 distinct CDR3 sequences, roughly 7.5% seen once. These data were likewise used in another study, on yellow fever vaccine responses in identical twins.

Source material: memory (CD45RO+) T cells sorted from blood. All receptors come from a woman aged 18-29 years in good health.

This clonotype came up a few times. The genes are TRBV14 and TRBJ2-1, with 9 nucleotides matching TRBD2. Germline CDR1 and CDR2: SGHDN and FVKESK. The length of the CDR3 is 19 residues. The trim removed 3 bases at V and 2 bases at J, leaving 14 bases unmatched. CDR3 bases: TGTGCCAGCAGCCACTCAGGCGGGGCTAGCGGGAAAACCTACAATGAGCAGTTCTTC. Its translation is CASSHSGGASGKTYNEQFF.

V is TRBV6-1 and J is TRBJ2-3; 11 nucleotides agree with TRBD2. The CDR3 length is 15 residues. Trimming took 5 bases from V and 3 from J; bases not matched to a gene: 4. CDR1 is MNHNS, CDR2 SASEGT, per germline. The CDR3 sequence is CASSPGLAVTDTQYF. CDR3 nucleotide sequence: TGTGCCAGCAGTCCGGGACTAGCGGTAACAGATACGCAGTATTTT.

This clonotype has at least ten counts. The chain combines TRBV28 with TRBJ2-2; D tentatively reads TRBD1 or TRBD2 (5 bases each). There are 16 residues in the CDR3. V gave up 3 bases and J gave up 0 bases, with 11 bases separating them. The germline CDR1 and CDR2 sequences are MDHEN and SYDVKM. This CDR3 is CASSFYGTANTGELFF. In DNA, the CDR3 is TGTGCCAGCAGTTTTTACGGGACCGCGAACACCGGGGAGCTGTTTTTT. The full variable domain, in which reference TRBV28 and TRBJ2-2 provide the parts outside the CDR3, is DVKVTQSSRYLVKRTGEKVFLECVQDMDHENMFWYRQDPGLGLRLIYFSYDVKMKEKGDIPEGYSVSREKKERFSLILESASTNQTSMYLCASSFYGTANTGELFFGEGSRLTVL.

The J gene is TRBJ1-5, the V gene TRBV25-1, with D uncertain. Germline V gives CDR1 MGHDK, CDR2 SYGVNS. CDR3 length: 12 amino acids. V was trimmed by 1 base and J by 12 bases, leaving 10 bases between them. The CDR3 sequence is CASSESPGVQHF. Written as DNA, the CDR3 is TGTGCCAGCAGTGAATCGCCAGGCGTCCAGCATTTT.

This clonotype was seen repeatedly, ten times or more. The chain couples TRBV28 to TRBJ2-1; 8 nucleotides line up with TRBD2. The length of the CDR3 is 13 residues. Germline lookup yields CDR1 MDHEN and CDR2 SYDVKM. Trimming removed 7 bases from V and 7 bases from J; junction bases left unmatched: 6. This CDR3 is CASTPGGGNEQFF. CDR3 nucleotide sequence: TGTGCCAGCACCCCGGGGGGGGGAAATGAGCAGTTCTTC.

The CDR3 nucleotides read TGCGCCAGCAGCTCGCTACAGGGAAGCTCCTACAATGAGCAGTTCTTC. Amino acid sequence: CASSSLQGSSYNEQFF. V gene TRBV5-1 combines with J gene TRBJ2-1; TRBD1 is a possible D gene (6 bases). Germline lookup yields CDR1 SGHRS and CDR2 YFSETQ. There are 16 residues in the CDR3. V was cut by 3 bases and J by 0 bases, with 13 bases left in between.

This clonotype was picked up many times. The J gene is TRBJ1-1, the V gene TRBV5-1, with TRBD1 matching 7 bases. V dropped 3 bases and J dropped 14; count of bases not matched to a gene: 13. The CDR3 consists of 13 residues. In germline, CDR1 is SGHRS, CDR2 YFSETQ. The CDR3 DNA reads TGCGCCAGCAGCTCGATGACCGTAACAGGGGTCTTCTTT. Translated: CASSSMTVTGVFF. Full variable domain (missing parts from reference TRBV5-1 and TRBJ1-1): KAGVTQTPRYLIKTRGQQVTLSCSPISGHRSVSWYQQTPGQGLQFLFEYFSETQRNKGNFPGRFSGRQFSNSRSEMNVSTLELGDSALYLCASSSMTVTGVFFGQGTRLTVV.

The chain uses TRBV3-1 and TRBJ2-4; 11 bases are shared with TRBD1. V lost 4 bases and J lost 2; bases outside the gene matches: 7. Germline V lookup: CDR1 LGHDT, CDR2 YNNKEL (reference sequence). The CDR3 has 17 residues. In nucleotides, the CDR3 is TGTGCCAGCAGCCGCTCCGGGACAGGGGGGTCCAAAAACATTCAGTACTTC. Amino acids: CASSRSGTGGSKNIQYF.

Remarks on this clonotype: A single base separates this from a much larger clone, so it may be a read error. The chain links TRBV27 to TRBJ2-7; D not resolved. Germline V gene sequence: CDR1 MNHEY, CDR2 SMNVEV (reference sequence). This CDR3 region has 13 residues. The DNA for the CDR3 is TGTGCCAGCAGAAAGACTGTTCAGTACGAGCTGTACTTC. Protein: CASRKTVQYELYF.

This clonotype was recorded at least ten times. This chain uses TRBV12-3 or TRBV12-4 with TRBJ2-4; no clear D. This CDR3 has 12 amino acids. Trimming stripped 5 bases from V and 5 bases from J, with 7 bases between. The CDR3 here is CASSPRENIQYF. The CDR3 DNA is TGTGCCAGCAGTCCCCGGGAAAACATTCAGTACTTC.

V and J are TRBV19 and TRBJ2-1; D might be TRBD1 (6 bases). The germline CDR1 and CDR2 sequences are LNHDA and SQIVND (reference sequence). Trimming removed 1 base at V and 2 bases at J, with 15 bases between. The CDR3 runs 17 residues. This CDR3 is CASSIGPPRGTYNEQFF. The CDR3 DNA reads as TGTGCCAGTAGTATAGGGCCCCCTAGGGGGACCTACAATGAGCAGTTCTTC.

The gene calls are TRBV2 and TRBJ2-7, with a tentative D call TRBD2 (6 bases). Trimming cost V 8 bases and J 0 bases, with 11 bases left between them. Looked up from germline, CDR1 is SNHLY and CDR2 is FYNNEI. CDR3 length: 13 residues. The CDR3 is CASEWDSSYEQYF. The CDR3 nucleotides are TGTGCCAGCGAATGGGACTCCTCCTACGAGCAGTACTTC. Filled out from reference TRBV2 and TRBJ2-7, the complete variable domain reads EPEVTQTPSHQVTQMGQEVILRCVPISNHLYFYWYRQILGQKVEFLVSFYNNEISEKSEIFDDQFSVERPDGSNFTLKIRSTKLEDSAMYFCASEWDSSYEQYFGPGTRLTVT.

The chain employs TRBV25-1 and TRBJ1-1; TRBD1 aligns across 8 bases. This CDR3 comprises 14 residues. Per the germline V gene, CDR1 is MGHDK and CDR2 is SYGVNS. Germline trimming cut 4 bases from V and 5 bases from J; bases unmatched to any gene: 6. CDR3 sequence reads: CASSAQGESTEAFF. CDR3 DNA sequence: TGTGCCAGCAGTGCACAGGGGGAGTCGACTGAAGCTTTCTTT.

This clonotype was seen a few times. The V call is TRBV6-6, the J call TRBJ1-5; D remains unclear. This CDR3 region has 13 residues. In germline, CDR1 is MNHNY, CDR2 SVGAGI (reference sequence). With 7 bases removed from V and 4 bases from J, the gap between germline ends came to 11 bases. This chain's CDR3 is CASKRDPNQPQHF. In DNA, the CDR3 is TGTGCCAGCAAACGAGACCCTAATCAGCCCCAGCATTTT.

This clonotype appeared a few times. This chain connects TRBV7-9 to TRBJ2-5, with 10 bases fitting TRBD2. V gave up 5 bases and J gave up 0 bases; unmatched junction bases: 6. The germline V gene has CDR1 SEHNR and CDR2 FQNEAQ (reference sequence). The CDR3 spans 16 residues. The CDR3 coding sequence is TGTGCCAGCAGCGCAACTAGCGGGGAGTACCAAGAGACCCAGTACTTC. It yields the protein CASSATSGEYQETQYF.

The chain couples TRBV20-1 to TRBJ2-3; 7 bases align to TRBD2. Looked up from germline, CDR1 is DFQATT and CDR2 is SNEGSKA (reference sequence). The CDR3 runs to 16 residues. V trimming: 6 bases; J trimming: 6 bases; junction bases outside the gene matches: 18. As DNA, the CDR3 is TGCAGTGCCCCCCCGGGGGGACTATTGAGTTCGGATACGCAGTATTTT. This sequence encodes CSAPPGGLLSSDTQYF.

This clonotype occurred many times. The chain has TRBV29-1 and TRBJ1-5; a weak D match, TRBD1 (6 bases). This CDR3 is 12 amino acids long. Germline values: CDR1 SQVTM, CDR2 ANQGSEA. Between the trimmed V and J ends, which lost 4 bases and 4 bases, there was a span of 8 bases. The CDR3 nucleotides are TGCAGCGTTGGTGGACAGAATCAGCCCCAGCATTTT. Its protein product is CSVGGQNQPQHF.